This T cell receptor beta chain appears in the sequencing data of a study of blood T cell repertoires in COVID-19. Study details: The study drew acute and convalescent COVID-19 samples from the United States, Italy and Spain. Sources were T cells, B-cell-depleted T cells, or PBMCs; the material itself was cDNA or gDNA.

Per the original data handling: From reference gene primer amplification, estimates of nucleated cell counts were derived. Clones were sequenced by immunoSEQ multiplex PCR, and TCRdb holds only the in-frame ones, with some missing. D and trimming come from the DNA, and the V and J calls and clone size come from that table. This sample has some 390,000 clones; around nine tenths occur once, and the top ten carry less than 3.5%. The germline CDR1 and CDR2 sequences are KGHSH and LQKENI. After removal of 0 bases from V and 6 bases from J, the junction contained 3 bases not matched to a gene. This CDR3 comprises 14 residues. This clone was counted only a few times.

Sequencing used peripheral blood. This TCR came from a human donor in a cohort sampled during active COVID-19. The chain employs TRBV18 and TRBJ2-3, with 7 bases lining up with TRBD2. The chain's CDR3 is CASSPPIGGDTQYF. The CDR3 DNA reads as TGTGCCAGCTCACCACCGATCGGGGGGGATACGCAGTATTTT.